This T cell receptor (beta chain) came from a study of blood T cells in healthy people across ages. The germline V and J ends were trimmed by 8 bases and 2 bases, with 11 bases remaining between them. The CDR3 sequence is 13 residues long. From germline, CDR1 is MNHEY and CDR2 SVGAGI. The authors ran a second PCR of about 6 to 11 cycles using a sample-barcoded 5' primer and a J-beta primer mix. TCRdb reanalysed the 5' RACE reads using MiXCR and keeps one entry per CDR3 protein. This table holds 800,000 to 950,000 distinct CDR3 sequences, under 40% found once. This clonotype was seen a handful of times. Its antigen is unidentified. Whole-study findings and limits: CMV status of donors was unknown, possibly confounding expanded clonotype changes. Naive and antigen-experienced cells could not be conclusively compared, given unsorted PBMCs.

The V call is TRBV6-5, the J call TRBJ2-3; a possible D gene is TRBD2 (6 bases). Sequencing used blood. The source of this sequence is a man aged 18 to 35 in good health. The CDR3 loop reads CASSGTYTDTQYF. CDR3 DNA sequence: TGTGCCAGCTCCGGGACTTACACAGATACGCAGTATTTT.